This T cell receptor (beta chain) stems from a study of CD8 T cells in Susac syndrome. Study conclusions and caveats: The TCR sequencing and HLA analysis in the study involved a relatively small number of individuals, as the study acknowledged.

CDR1 is DFQATT and CDR2 is SNEGSKA in the germline V gene (reference sequence). The CDR3 is 14 amino acids. Germline trimming cut 5 bases from V and 0 bases from J; bases unmatched to any gene: 5. Reverse transcription of 0.5 to 1 ug RNA was carried out with random hexamers. By means of immunoSEQ multiplex PCR, TCR beta CDR3 spanning 54 Vbeta and 13 Jbeta underwent amplification. TCRdb re-analysed the immunoSEQ multiplex PCR reads in MiXCR, keeping a single row per CDR3 protein. The top ten clones hold 0.06% to 0.075% of a sample with more than 250,000 distinct CDR3 sequences, about 91% of them seen once. On this clonotype: The antigen is not known.

The authors sequenced TCR beta from blood CD8+ and CD4+ T cells. Sequencing used CD4+ T cells from PBMCs. This chain connects TRBV20-1 to TRBJ2-5; 8 bases are a match to TRBD2. The receptor was derived from a human donor with multiple sclerosis. CDR3 amino acids: CSAARGAYQETQYF. The CDR3 DNA is TGCAGTGCTGCGCGGGGGGCCTACCAAGAGACCCAGTACTTC.